The 32 T cell receptor beta chains listed next were all sequenced from one sample in a study of shared clonotypes between healthy human individuals. TCRdb's table, derived via immunoSEQ multiplex PCR, lists solely in-frame clones and lacks some. The repertoire has about 2.2 million clones, 85% to 95% of them found once; the top ten carry under 2%. Cells designated naive CD8 were CD45RO-negative and were positively selected for CCR7, with terminally differentiated effector memory CD45RA+ cells excluded. Sequenced input: naive CD8+ T cells from PBMCs. The receptors stem from a man aged 18 to 29 in good health. Some clones in this sample may be carry-over from other donors' samples.

V gene TRBV28 combines with J gene TRBJ1-1; D unresolved. The CDR3 runs 11 residues. Germline-derived CDR1 and CDR2 are MDHEN and SYDVKM. The ends were cut back, 2 bases at V and 11 bases at J, with 9 bases in the middle. In DNA, the CDR3 is TGTGCCAGCAGTTTAAGTTTAGACGCTTTCTTT. This translates into CASSLSLDAFF. Full variable domain (remainder filled in from reference TRBV28 and TRBJ1-1): DVKVTQSSRYLVKRTGEKVFLECVQDMDHENMFWYRQDPGLGLRLIYFSYDVKMKEKGDIPEGYSVSREKKERFSLILESASTNQTSMYLCASSLSLDAFFGQGTRLTVV.

CDR3 region: CASSALGRDMNTEAFF. The CDR3 DNA is TGTGCCAGCAGCGCTCTCGGACGGGACATGAACACTGAAGCTTTCTTT. J is TRBJ1-1 and V is TRBV9, with D possibly matching TRBD1 (6 bases). This CDR3 is built from 16 residues. Trimming removed 3 bases at V and 0 bases at J, with 15 bases between. Germline assignment: CDR1 SGDLS and CDR2 YYNGEE.

CDR3 amino acids: CASRWTGGDTIYF. CDR3 DNA: TGTGCCAGCAGGTGGACAGGGGGGGACACCATATATTTT. The chain links TRBV6-1 to TRBJ1-3, with TRBD1 identical over 10 bases. CDR1 is MNHNS and CDR2 is SASEGT in the germline V gene. Unmatched junction bases numbered 4, after V lost 6 bases and J lost 8 bases. CDR3 length: 13 amino acids.

The chain links TRBV9 to TRBJ1-4; D call uncertain. CDR1 is SGDLS and CDR2 is YYNGEE in the germline V gene. Trimming took 2 bases from V and 6 from J, leaving 8 bases between them. The CDR3 covers 13 residues. CDR3: CASSVDGYEKLFF. The CDR3 nucleotides are TGTGCCAGCAGCGTGGACGGTTATGAAAAACTGTTTTTT.

This rearrangement joins TRBV7-8 to TRBJ2-3; D is uncertain. V lost 5 bases and J lost 4, with 10 bases in between. The CDR3 is 13 amino acids. CDR1 is SGHVS and CDR2 is FQNEAQ in the germline V gene. The DNA of the CDR3 is TGTGCCAGCAGCCGAATTACGTCAGATACGCAGTATTTT. Translated, it gives CASSRITSDTQYF.

This clone was picked up a small number of times. This chain links TRBV28 with TRBJ1-1; no firm D call. Looked up from germline, CDR1 is MDHEN and CDR2 is SYDVKM. The CDR3 totals 13 residues. The V end was cut by 1 base, the J end by 4 bases, with 7 bases between. CDR3 coding DNA: TGTGCCAGCAGTTTATCTGTTGTCACTGAAGCTTTCTTT. The encoded protein is CASSLSVVTEAFF.

This rearrangement joins TRBV19 to TRBJ1-1; TRBD1 might be the D (6 bases). Trimming left V 7 bases short and J 2 bases short, with 26 bases between. CDR3 size: 18 residues. Germline V lookup: CDR1 LNHDA, CDR2 SQIVND (reference sequence). CDR3 residues: CASTIIQRTAESNTEAFF. In nucleotides, the CDR3 is TGTGCCAGTACCATCATTCAGAGGACAGCCGAATCTAACACTGAAGCTTTCTTT.

The chain has TRBV7-9 and TRBJ2-2; D perhaps matches TRBD2 (6 bases). Trimming took 5 bases from V and 8 from J, leaving 18 bases between them. The CDR3 spans 15 residues. In germline, CDR1 is SEHNR, CDR2 FQNEAQ (reference sequence). CDR3 residues: CASSLRGAQTGELFF. The CDR3 DNA is TGTGCCAGCAGCCTGCGGGGTGCGCAAACTGGGGAGCTGTTTTTT.

This chain connects TRBV6-5 to TRBJ2-5; D is unresolved. The CDR3 runs 13 residues. Trimming pared 2 bases from V and 4 bases from J, leaving 8 bases between. CDR1 and CDR2 from the germline V gene are MNHEY and SVGAGI. As DNA, the CDR3 is TGTGCCAGCAGTTACGGCTGGGGAGAGACCCAGTACTTC. This translates into CASSYGWGETQYF.

This clone was counted only a few times. The sample has other DNA sequences that encode this CDR3 too. The chain carries TRBV27 and TRBJ2-7; 7 bases fit TRBD2. The germline V gene encodes CDR1 MNHEY and CDR2 SMNVEV (reference sequence). This CDR3 region has 15 residues. V trimming: 2 bases; J trimming: 0 bases; junction bases outside the gene matches: 4. CDR3 loop: CASSLRGGSSYEQYF. The CDR3 DNA sequence: TGTGCCAGCAGTTTACGGGGCGGGAGCTCCTACGAGCAGTACTTC.

V and J are TRBV7-2 and TRBJ1-4; 7 nucleotides line up with TRBD1. V shed 4 bases, J shed 12 bases, and the junction held 11 bases outside the gene matches. Germline V gene data show CDR1 as SGHTA and CDR2 as FQGNSA. The CDR3 spans 14 residues. CDR3 residues: CASSSGQRALELFF. Here the CDR3 DNA reads TGTGCCAGCAGCTCGGGACAGCGGGCCTTGGAACTGTTTTTT.

This chain uses TRBV4-1 with TRBJ2-1; no clear D gene. Looked up from germline, CDR1 is MGHRA and CDR2 is YSYEKL. This CDR3 is 15 amino acids long. V was clipped by 3 bases and J by 0 bases, with 9 bases between them. The CDR3 nucleotides are TGCGCCAGCAGCCACTCTATGAGCTCCTACAATGAGCAGTTCTTC. Protein sequence: CASSHSMSSYNEQFF.

The table lists this clone with a count of one. The gene calls are TRBV5-4 and TRBJ1-1; 8 nucleotides line up with TRBD1. The CDR3 is 17 amino acids. Unmatched junction bases numbered 12, after V lost 4 bases and J lost 1 base. CDR1 is SGHNT, CDR2 YYREEE, per germline (reference sequence). CDR3 sequence: CASSINGQGLKNTEAFF. Here the CDR3 DNA reads TGTGCCAGCAGCATCAACGGACAGGGCTTGAAGAACACTGAAGCTTTCTTT.

This sequence joins TRBV7-9 and TRBJ2-5; D remains unclear. The CDR3 length is 15 residues. V was cut by 3 bases and J by 2 bases, with 13 bases left in between. Germline-derived CDR1 and CDR2 are SEHNR and FQNEAQ (reference sequence). The CDR3 sequence is CASSLSTSAQETQYF. In DNA, the CDR3 is TGTGCCAGCAGCTTGAGTACGTCAGCTCAAGAGACCCAGTACTTC.

A remark on this clone: Other nucleotide sequences from this sample produce the same CDR3. The rearrangement links TRBV9 to TRBJ2-7; TRBD2 might be the D (6 bases). The CDR3 sequence is 14 residues long. Germline lookup yields CDR1 SGDLS and CDR2 YYNGEE. Trimming took 0 bases from V and 3 from J, leaving 10 bases between them. The CDR3 is CASSVGGRNYEQYF. CDR3 DNA sequence: TGTGCCAGCAGCGTAGGGGGGAGGAACTACGAGCAGTACTTC.

This clone was picked up one time. The V and J genes are TRBV15 and TRBJ2-7, with D unresolved. V was pared by 3 bases and J by 6 bases, with 12 bases between. CDR1 and CDR2 (germline): LNHNV, YYDKDF (reference sequence). The CDR3 runs to 13 residues. Here the CDR3 reads CATSSGWAAEQYF. CDR3 coding DNA: TGTGCCACCAGCAGCGGTTGGGCGGCCGAGCAGTACTTC. Filled out from reference TRBV15 and TRBJ2-7, the complete variable domain reads DAMVIQNPRYQVTQFGKPVTLSCSQTLNHNVMYWYQQKSSQAPKLLFHYYDKDFNNEADTPDNFQSRRPNTSFCFLDIRSPGLGDTAMYLCATSSGWAAEQYFGPGTRLTVT.

This clone was found a few times. This chain links TRBV7-9 with TRBJ2-3; D not resolved. This CDR3 region has 12 residues. Trimming took 1 base from V and 6 from J, leaving 5 bases between them. Per germline, CDR1 SEHNR and CDR2 FQNEAQ (reference sequence). This chain's CDR3 is CASSLGWDTQYF. In DNA form, the CDR3 reads TGTGCCAGCAGCTTAGGGTGGGATACGCAGTATTTT.

The chain has TRBV5-1 and TRBJ2-2; D gene ambiguous. This CDR3 is built from 17 residues. V lost 1 base to trimming and J lost 0 bases, with 13 bases between them. Germline lookup yields CDR1 SGHRS and CDR2 YFSETQ. The CDR3 is CASSLNLYRANTGELFF. CDR3 in DNA: TGCGCCAGCAGCTTGAACCTATACCGCGCGAACACCGGGGAGCTGTTTTTT.

DNA of the CDR3: TGCGCCAGCAGTATCGGGGTCCTTAGCACAGATACGCAGTATTTT. It codes for CASSIGVLSTDTQYF. The rearrangement joins TRBV10-1 to TRBJ2-3, with D possibly TRBD2 on 5 matching bases. Per germline, CDR1 WNHNN and CDR2 SYGVQD (reference sequence). V shed 5 bases and J shed 0 bases, with 12 bases lying between them. The CDR3 is 15 residues long.

The J gene is TRBJ2-5, the V gene TRBV27; 14 bases match TRBD2. This CDR3 region has 16 residues. CDR1 is MNHEY and CDR2 is SMNVEV in the germline V gene (reference sequence). V lost 4 bases and J lost 2; bases outside the gene matches: 3. CDR3 protein: CASSSRLAGGQETQYF. CDR3 sequence (DNA): TGTGCCAGCAGTTCAAGACTAGCGGGAGGGCAAGAGACCCAGTACTTC.

The rearrangement joins TRBV9 to TRBJ2-5, with 13 positions matching TRBD2. V lost 3 bases and J lost 2; bases outside the gene matches: 4. The CDR3 totals 16 residues. Germline V gives CDR1 SGDLS, CDR2 YYNGEE. This CDR3 is CASSAGTSGTQETQYF. As DNA, the CDR3 is TGTGCCAGCAGCGCGGGGACTAGCGGGACGCAAGAGACCCAGTACTTC.

This chain joins TRBV27 and TRBJ2-1, with D uncertain. The CDR3 loop spans 15 amino acids. Trimming cost V 7 bases and J 1 base, with 14 bases left between them. The germline gives CDR1 MNHEY, CDR2 SMNVEV (reference sequence). Here the CDR3 DNA reads TGTGCCAGCACCCCCGGAGAATTTTCCTACAATGAGCAGTTCTTC. This codes for CASTPGEFSYNEQFF.

The gene calls are TRBV7-3 and TRBJ2-3; D is possibly TRBD1 or TRBD2 (5 bases each). Germline V gene lookup returns CDR1 SGHTA and CDR2 FQGTGA. This CDR3 is 12 amino acids long. With 5 bases removed from V and 11 bases from J, the gap between germline ends came to 14 bases. CDR3 loop: CASSVTGTRQYF. CDR3 nucleotide sequence: TGTGCCAGCAGCGTTACCGGGACCCGGCAGTATTTT.

The CDR3 DNA is TGTGCCAGCAGCGGAAGACTAGCGGGAGAGAAAGATACGCAGTATTTT. It codes for CASSGRLAGEKDTQYF. The chain carries TRBV9 and TRBJ2-3; 12 nucleotides line up with TRBD2. J lost 5 bases, V lost 3 bases, and 7 bases had no gene match. CDR1 and CDR2 from the germline V gene are SGDLS and YYNGEE. The CDR3 has 16 amino acids.

The DNA for the CDR3 is TGTGCCAGCAGCGGGGCAAGGGTTGGGAGCTCCTACGAGCAGTACTTC. Translation gives CASSGARVGSSYEQYF. This rearrangement joins TRBV5-4 to TRBJ2-7, with D perhaps TRBD1 or TRBD2 (5 bases each). This CDR3 is 16 amino acids long. Between the trimmed V and J ends, which lost 4 bases and 0 bases, there was a span of 17 bases. CDR1 is SGHNT and CDR2 is YYREEE in the germline V gene (reference sequence).

The gene calls are TRBV19 and TRBJ2-3; 7 positions agree with TRBD2. The CDR3 contains 13 residues. The V segment lost 4 bases and the J segment 9 bases; nucleotides outside the gene matches: 7. CDR1 and CDR2 (germline): LNHDA, SQIVND (reference sequence). The CDR3: CASSTPWEGTQYF. CDR3 sequence (DNA): TGTGCCAGTAGTACCCCTTGGGAGGGGACGCAGTATTTT.

The rearrangement uses TRBV9 and TRBJ2-7; 10 bases are a match to TRBD2. Germline loops: CDR1 SGDLS, CDR2 YYNGEE. The J segment lost 2 bases and the V segment lost 4 bases, leaving 3 bases of the junction unmatched. CDR3 length: 14 amino acids. CDR3 in amino acids: CASSSSGSAYEQYF. The CDR3 region has the DNA TGTGCCAGCAGCTCTAGCGGGAGCGCCTACGAGCAGTACTTC.

The chain employs TRBV28 and TRBJ1-2; the match to TRBD1 covers 9 bases. The CDR3 contains 19 residues. J lost 3 bases, V lost 3 bases, and 17 bases had no gene match. Germline V lookup: CDR1 MDHEN, CDR2 SYDVKM. CDR3 coding DNA: TGTGCCAGCAGTTTGTTCCGGGACAGGGTAAACTCGGTCGACTATGGCTACACCTTC. Translation gives CASSLFRDRVNSVDYGYTF.

This rearrangement joins TRBV19 to TRBJ1-1; 8 nucleotides match TRBD1. CDR3 length: 14 amino acids. The V gene's germline CDR1 is LNHDA and CDR2 SQIVND (reference sequence). The junction had 7 bases not matched to a gene; V was cut back by 5 bases and J by 5 bases. The DNA for the CDR3 is TGTGCCAGTAGTCCTCTGACAGGGGCGACTGAAGCTTTCTTT. Residues: CASSPLTGATEAFF.

The chain couples TRBV9 to TRBJ2-1; TRBD1 agrees at 11 bases. The CDR3 length is 16 residues. With V trimmed by 0 bases and J by 2 bases, 1 base remained unmatched. CDR1 SGDLS and CDR2 YYNGEE come from the germline V gene. The CDR3 reads CASSVGTGGAYNEQFF. DNA for the CDR3: TGTGCCAGCAGCGTAGGGACAGGGGGCGCCTACAATGAGCAGTTCTTC. Filled out from reference TRBV9 and TRBJ2-1, the complete variable domain reads DSGVTQTPKHLITATGQRVTLRCSPRSGDLSVYWYQQSLDQGLQFLIQYYNGEERAKGNILERFSAQQFPDLHSELNLSSLELGDSALYFCASSVGTGGAYNEQFFGPGTRLTVL.

The genes are TRBV6-1 and TRBJ1-4; D is possibly TRBD1 (6 bases). Trimming shortened V by 2 bases and J by 7 bases, and 17 bases separated the two germline ends. Germline assignment: CDR1 MNHNS and CDR2 SASEGT. This CDR3 contains 16 residues. The CDR3 nucleotides are TGTGCCAGCAGTGAATTATCAGGGGAAGGGACTGAAAAACTGTTTTTT. This encodes CASSELSGEGTEKLFF.

This rearrangement joins TRBV6-1 to TRBJ1-2, with TRBD1 identical over 8 bases. Trimming took 8 bases from V and 4 from J; bases not matched to a gene: 6. The CDR3 loop spans 13 amino acids. Germline V gene sequence: CDR1 MNHNS, CDR2 SASEGT. The DNA for the CDR3 is TGTGCCAGCTGGGGGGACAGGACCTATGGCTACACCTTC. Protein: CASWGDRTYGYTF.